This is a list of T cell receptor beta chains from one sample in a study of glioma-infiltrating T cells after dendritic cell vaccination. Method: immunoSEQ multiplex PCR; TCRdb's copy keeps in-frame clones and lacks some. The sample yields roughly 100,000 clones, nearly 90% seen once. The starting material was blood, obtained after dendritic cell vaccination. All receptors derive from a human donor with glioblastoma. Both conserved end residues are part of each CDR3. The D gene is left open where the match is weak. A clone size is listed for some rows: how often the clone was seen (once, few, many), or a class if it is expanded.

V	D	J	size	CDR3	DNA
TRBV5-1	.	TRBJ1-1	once	CASSLTGNEAFF	TGCGCCAGCAGCTTAACAGGGAATGAAGCTTTCTTT
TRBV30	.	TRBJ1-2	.	CAWGTGGLGGYTF	TGTGCCTGGGGAACCGGAGGTCTGGGCGGCTACACCTTC
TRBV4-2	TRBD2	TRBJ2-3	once	CASSLTTSGGTDTQYF	TGTGCCAGCAGCCTCACGACTAGCGGGGGCACAGATACGCAGTATTTT
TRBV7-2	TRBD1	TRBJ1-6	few	CASSLGDRRNSPLHF	TGTGCCAGCAGCTTAGGGGACAGACGGAATTCACCCCTCCACTTT
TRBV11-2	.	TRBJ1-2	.	CASSLEVAGYGYTF	TGTGCCAGCAGCTTAGAAGTCGCAGGGTATGGCTACACCTTC
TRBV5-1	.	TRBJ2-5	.	CASSLGGRQYQETQYF	TGCGCCAGCAGCTTGGGGGGCAGACAATACCAAGAGACCCAGTACTTC
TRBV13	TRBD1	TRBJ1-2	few	CASSSGWRTGNGYTF	TGTGCCAGCAGCAGTGGGTGGCGGACAGGTAATGGCTACACCTTC
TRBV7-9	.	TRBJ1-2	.	CASSPGLVRGGYTF	TGTGCCAGCAGCCCAGGACTCGTCAGAGGGGGCTACACCTTC
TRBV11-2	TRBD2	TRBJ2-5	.	CASSRTSGGEETQYF	TGTGCCAGCAGCCGGACTAGCGGGGGGGAGGAGACCCAGTACTTC
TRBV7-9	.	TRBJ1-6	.	CASSLGIPNSPLHF	TGTGCCAGCAGCCTGGGCATACCCAATTCACCCCTCCACTTT